Listed below are T cell receptor beta chains from one sample, sequenced in a study of regulatory T cells in long-lasting Graves disease. Via MiXCR, TCRdb re-called the multiplex PCR reads, giving one row per CDR3 protein. The data contain approximately 560,000 distinct CDR3 sequences, 15% to 20% of them singletons. This sample was shared with a second study, whose subject was T cells in Graves' hyperthyroidism and ophthalmopathy.

The sample in question was peripheral blood mononuclear cells (PBMCs), obtained at new diagnosis, from a patient treated with antithyroid drugs. These receptors all come from a man younger than 35 with Graves disease. Each CDR3 is given without its conserved first and last residue.

v_gene,j_gene,CDR3aa
TRBV28,TRBJ2-1,ASTSSGIGGDEQF
TRBV29-1,TRBJ1-2,SATERQGSYGYT
TRBV5-6,TRBJ2-7,ASSLRLYEQY
TRBV12-3/TRBV12-4,TRBJ2-7,ASRRQFYEQY
TRBV27,TRBJ2-5,ASSFGLAGVEETQY
TRBV30,TRBJ2-1,AWRREGPDEQF
TRBV5-1,TRBJ2-2,ASSYQGTGELF
TRBV2,TRBJ1-2,ASRSGTGVYYGYT
TRBV10-2,TRBJ2-7,ASSDPGTSYEQY
TRBV2,TRBJ2-2,ASSEDRGFAGELF